Listed below are T cell receptor beta chains from one sample, sequenced in a study of T-cell reconstitution after alpha-beta-depleted transplantation in children. MiXCR, run by TCRdb on the PCR reads, gives a single entry per CDR3 protein. Of some 200,000 distinct CDR3 sequences listed, approximately 15% are singletons. Source: PBMCs from the stem cell graft donor, taken from the stem cell graft. Receptor source: a human donor who donated a stem cell graft to a child with acute lymphoblastic leukemia. CDR3s include the opening cysteine and the closing phenylalanine or tryptophan. A D gene is named only where the DNA matches it firmly. Size values are once, few and many counts, or a class for expanded clones, and some rows have none.

j_call d_call clone_size v_call cdr3_aa cdr3_nt
TRBJ2-7 TRBD2 NA TRBV7-2 CASSPTGLAGGPYQYF TGTGCCAGCAGCCCAACCGGACTAGCGGGAGGGCCGTATCAGTACTTC
TRBJ2-2 NA NA TRBV19 CASRSSVNTGELFF TGTGCCAGTAGGTCTAGCGTCAACACCGGGGAGCTGTTTTTT
TRBJ1-1 TRBD1 few TRBV2 CASSEVNRGSSNTEAFF TGTGCCAGCAGTGAAGTCAACAGGGGTTCCTCTAACACTGAAGCTTTCTTT
TRBJ2-1 TRBD2 many TRBV12-3/TRBV12-4 CASSKGLVAEQFF TGTGCCAGCAGCAAAGGACTAGTTGCTGAGCAGTTCTTC
TRBJ2-6 TRBD1 many TRBV12-3/TRBV12-4 CASSPLRTGTHVLTF TGTGCCAGCAGTCCGCTCCGGACAGGAACCCACGTCCTGACTTTC
TRBJ2-1 NA many TRBV12-5 CASGLMGLARARNEQFF TGTGCTAGTGGTTTGATGGGTCTAGCGAGGGCTCGCAATGAGCAGTTCTTC
TRBJ2-1 NA many TRBV29-1 CSVRIEETTNEQFF TGCAGCGTAAGGATAGAGGAGACGACGAATGAGCAGTTCTTC
TRBJ1-1 NA many TRBV3-1 CASSPGVQDTEAFF TGTGCCAGCAGCCCCGGGGTTCAGGACACTGAAGCTTTCTTT
TRBJ2-1 TRBD2 many TRBV28 CASSRLLTPGLAANEQFF TGTGCCAGCAGTCGTTTACTAACCCCGGGACTAGCGGCAAATGAGCAGTTCTTC
TRBJ2-7 TRBD2 NA TRBV10-2 CARSGRALDTEQYF TGCGCCAGGAGCGGGAGGGCCTTAGATACCGAGCAGTACTTC
TRBJ1-6 NA many TRBV7-2 CASSDSSYNSPLHF TGTGCCAGCAGCGACAGCTCCTATAATTCACCCCTCCACTTT
TRBJ2-1 NA NA TRBV12-3/TRBV12-4 CASSRGRHDEQFF TGTGCCAGCAGTCGTGGGAGACACGATGAGCAGTTCTTC
TRBJ1-2 TRBD1 few TRBV20-1 CSAREQGADGYTF TGCAGTGCTAGGGAACAGGGGGCGGACGGCTACACCTTC
TRBJ1-2 TRBD1 few TRBV10-2 CASTRTGGSGYTF TGCGCCAGCACCCGGACAGGGGGCAGTGGCTACACCTTC
TRBJ1-3 NA many TRBV10-2 CASTPERAGNTIYF TGCGCCAGCACCCCCGAAAGGGCCGGAAACACCATATATTTT
TRBJ2-1 NA many TRBV5-1 CASSLTTDEQFF TGCGCCAGCAGCTTGACCACGGATGAGCAGTTCTTC
TRBJ2-3 TRBD2 NA TRBV5-1 CASSGLLAGDTDRQYF TGCGCCAGCAGCGGATTACTAGCGGGAGACACAGATAGGCAGTATTTT
TRBJ2-7 TRBD2 few TRBV19 CASFKKGGLAGVGVMDEQYF TGTGCCAGTTTCAAGAAGGGGGGACTAGCGGGAGTCGGAGTCATGGACGAGCAGTACTTC
TRBJ1-5 NA many TRBV5-1 CASSLEGIEPQHF TGCGCCAGCAGCTTGGAAGGGATCGAACCCCAGCATTTT
TRBJ2-1 TRBD2 NA TRBV29-1 CSVASLSGRAYNEQFF TGCAGCGTTGCCTCTCTTAGCGGGAGGGCCTACAATGAGCAGTTCTTC
TRBJ1-6 NA many TRBV2 CATLNLQGQRLLYNSPLHF TGTGCCACCTTAAACCTCCAAGGACAGAGGCTCCTATATAATTCACCCCTCCACTTT
TRBJ2-3 NA many TRBV18 CASSPQSGRTDTQYF TGTGCCAGCTCACCACAATCTGGGCGCACAGATACGCAGTATTTT
TRBJ1-3 NA many TRBV29-1 CSVGVWDSGNTIYF TGCAGCGTTGGTGTATGGGACTCTGGAAACACCATATATTTT
TRBJ2-5 NA many TRBV5-1 CASSLVTEETQYF TGCGCCAGCAGCTTAGTAACAGAAGAGACCCAGTACTTC
TRBJ2-1 TRBD2 many TRBV24-1 CATGVAGDNEQFF TGTGCCACCGGAGTAGCGGGAGACAATGAGCAGTTCTTC
TRBJ2-1 NA NA TRBV5-4 CASSLNYNEQFF TGTGCCAGCAGCTTGAACTACAATGAGCAGTTCTTC
TRBJ2-1 TRBD2 many TRBV2 CASSWTSVNEQFF TGTGCCAGCAGCTGGACTAGCGTAAATGAGCAGTTCTTC
TRBJ2-6 NA NA TRBV11-2 CASSPGILSGANVLTF TGTGCCAGCAGCCCCGGAATACTTTCTGGGGCCAACGTCCTGACTTTC
TRBJ2-1 TRBD1 NA TRBV6-1 CASSRDSYTEQFF TGTGCCAGCAGCCGGGACAGCTACACTGAGCAGTTCTTC